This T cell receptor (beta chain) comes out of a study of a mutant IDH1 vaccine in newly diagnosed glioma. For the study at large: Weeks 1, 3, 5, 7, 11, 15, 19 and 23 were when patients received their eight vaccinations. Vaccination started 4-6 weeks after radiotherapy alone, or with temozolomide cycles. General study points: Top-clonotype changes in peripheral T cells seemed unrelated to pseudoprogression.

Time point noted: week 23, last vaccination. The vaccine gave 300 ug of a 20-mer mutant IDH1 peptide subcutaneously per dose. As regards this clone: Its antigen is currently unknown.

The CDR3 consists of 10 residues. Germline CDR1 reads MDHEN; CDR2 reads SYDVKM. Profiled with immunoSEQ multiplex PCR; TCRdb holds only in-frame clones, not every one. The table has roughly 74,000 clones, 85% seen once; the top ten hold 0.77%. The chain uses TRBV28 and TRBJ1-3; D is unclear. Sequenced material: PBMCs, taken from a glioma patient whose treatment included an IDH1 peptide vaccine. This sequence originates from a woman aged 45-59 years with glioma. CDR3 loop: CVTRGNTIYF. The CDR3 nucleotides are TGTGTGACTAGGGGAAACACCATATATTTT. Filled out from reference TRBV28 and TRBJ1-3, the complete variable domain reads DVKVTQSSRYLVKRTGEKVFLECVQDMDHENMFWYRQDPGLGLRLIYFSYDVKMKEKGDIPEGYSVSREKKERFSLILESASTNQTSMYLCVTRGNTIYFGEGSWLTVV.